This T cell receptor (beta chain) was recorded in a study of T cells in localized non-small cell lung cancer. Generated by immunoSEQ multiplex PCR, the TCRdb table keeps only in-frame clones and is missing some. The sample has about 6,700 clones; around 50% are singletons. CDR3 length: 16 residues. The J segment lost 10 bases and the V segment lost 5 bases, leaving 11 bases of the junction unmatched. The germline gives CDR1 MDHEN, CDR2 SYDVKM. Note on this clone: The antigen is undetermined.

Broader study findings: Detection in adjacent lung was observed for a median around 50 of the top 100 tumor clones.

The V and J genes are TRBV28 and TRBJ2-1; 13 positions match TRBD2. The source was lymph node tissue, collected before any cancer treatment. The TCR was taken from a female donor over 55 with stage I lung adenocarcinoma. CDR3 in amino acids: CASSPPTSGGHAEQFF. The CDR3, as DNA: TGTGCCAGCAGTCCCCCGACTAGCGGGGGGCATGCGGAGCAGTTCTTC.